This T cell receptor beta chain was captured in a study of long-term antiretroviral therapy in people with HIV. Survey level was the resolution at which the v3.0 immunoSEQ assay ran. Sequencing was performed with immunoSEQ multiplex PCR; in TCRdb, only in-frame clones are kept and a portion is missing. The data hold some 30,000 clones, with 90% to 95% observed a single time. There are 15 residues in the CDR3. CDR1 is WSHSY and CDR2 is SAAADI in the germline V gene. J lost 2 bases, V lost 6 bases, and 3 bases had no gene match. This TCR came from a man aged 50 to 59 with HIV. This rearrangement joins TRBV10-2 to TRBJ1-5; 11 bases line up with TRBD1. Sequences were derived from unsorted PBMCs, sampled 7.3 to 7.5 years after starting antiretroviral therapy. The CDR3 DNA sequence: TGCGCCAGCAGGGACAGGGGGCCCGGCAATCAGCCCCAGCATTTT. Protein: CASRDRGPGNQPQHF.